This TCR beta chain was captured by sequencing in a study of control samples from healthy donors and cancer patients. Method: immunoSEQ multiplex PCR; TCRdb's copy keeps in-frame clones and lacks some. This sample carries about 410,000 clones, around 90% of them seen once, and the ten largest clones take roughly 6.4%. V was clipped by 5 bases and J by 3 bases; unmatched bases: 14. CDR3 length equals 17 residues. The germline CDR1 and CDR2 sequences are SGHRS and YFSETQ. Material: PBMCs. This chain joins TRBV5-1 and TRBJ2-3; 8 bases map to TRBD2. The TCR sequence derives from a man aged 40-49 years with head and neck cancer. CDR3 sequence (DNA): TGCGCCAGCAGGTGGATTGCTGCGGGGGGCTCTACAGATACGCAGTATTTT. It yields the protein CASRWIAAGGSTDTQYF.